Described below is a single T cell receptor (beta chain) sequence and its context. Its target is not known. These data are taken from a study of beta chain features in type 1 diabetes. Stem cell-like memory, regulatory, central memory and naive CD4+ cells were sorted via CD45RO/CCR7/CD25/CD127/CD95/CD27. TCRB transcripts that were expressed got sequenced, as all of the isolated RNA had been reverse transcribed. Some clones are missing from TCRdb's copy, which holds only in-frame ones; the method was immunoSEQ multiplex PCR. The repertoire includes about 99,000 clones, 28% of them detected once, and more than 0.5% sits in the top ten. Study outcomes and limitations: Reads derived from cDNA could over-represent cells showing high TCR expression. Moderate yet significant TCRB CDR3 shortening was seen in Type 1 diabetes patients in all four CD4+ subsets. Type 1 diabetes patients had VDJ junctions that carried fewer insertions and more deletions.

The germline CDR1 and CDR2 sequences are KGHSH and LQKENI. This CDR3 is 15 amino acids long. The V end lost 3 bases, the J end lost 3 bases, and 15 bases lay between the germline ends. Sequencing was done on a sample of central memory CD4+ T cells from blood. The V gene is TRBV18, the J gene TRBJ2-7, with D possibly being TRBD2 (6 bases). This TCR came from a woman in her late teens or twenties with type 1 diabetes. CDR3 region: CASSPQGLSFYEQYF. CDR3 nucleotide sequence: TGTGCCAGCTCACCTCAGGGACTCAGCTTCTACGAGCAGTACTTC.